This TCR beta chain comes out of a study of T cells in Graves' hyperthyroidism and ophthalmopathy. The study based diagnoses on clinical symptoms, serum thyroxine and TRAb, thyroid ultrasound and orbital computed tomography. TCR beta CDR3 regions were amplified from RNA transcripts. In the first-round RT-PCR of the TCR CDR3, the HTBI primer set was used. TCRdb reprocessed the multiplex PCR reads via MiXCR and lists one record per CDR3 protein. This sample has a few hundred thousand distinct CDR3 sequences, with around 46% found just once. Findings of the study overall: Before onset, by a median of approximately 6.8 months, the model predicted ophthalmopathy. Ophthalmopathy and stable hyperthyroidism were separated by a 13 V-J model. The blood repertoire included most of the expanded thyroid clonotypes above 0.001.

This clonotype has a count of ten or more. What it binds is not known. The sequencing input was peripheral blood or thyroid tissue (not recorded which). This receptor was identified in an adult woman with Graves' disease, either hyperthyroidism or ophthalmopathy (not recorded which).

This chain's CDR3 is CASSYTDMNTEAFF. DNA for the CDR3: TGTGCCAGCAGTTACACCGATATGAACACTGAAGCTTTCTTT. The gene calls are TRBV6-5 and TRBJ1-1; D is undetermined. V lost 2 bases and J 0 bases, leaving 7 bases between the germline ends. The CDR3 is made up of 14 amino acids. CDR1 is MNHEY and CDR2 is SVGAGI in the germline V gene.